A selection of T cell receptor beta chains follows, all from one sample in a study of T cells in Graves' hyperthyroidism and ophthalmopathy. TCRdb redid the calling of the multiplex PCR reads with MiXCR, one entry per CDR3 protein. The sample records approximately 410,000 distinct CDR3 sequences, roughly 15% being singletons. The sample taken for sequencing was blood. These receptors all stem from a man aged 18-30 years with Graves' ophthalmopathy. CDR3s include the opening cysteine and the closing phenylalanine or tryptophan. D genes are given only for firm matches. A row's size may be missing; if present it is once, few, many or a size class.

size,V,J,D,DNA,CDR3
-,TRBV19,TRBJ2-5,-,TGTGCCAGTAGTATCGCCAGGGGTTGGGAGACCCAGTACTTC,CASSIARGWETQYF
few,TRBV30,TRBJ2-6,-,TGTGCCCTAAAACGGATCTCTGGGGCCAACGTCCTGACTTTC,CALKRISGANVLTF
many,TRBV5-1,TRBJ2-1,TRBD2,TGCGCCAGCAGCTGGACTAGCGAACCCTACAATGAGCAGTTCTTC,CASSWTSEPYNEQFF
many,TRBV7-9,TRBJ2-3,-,TGTGCCAGCAGCTTAGGAAGGACAGCAGATACGCAGTATTTT,CASSLGRTADTQYF
many,TRBV11-2,TRBJ2-7,-,TGTGCCAGCAGTTTGGTGGAGGGATCAGCCGAGCAGTACTTC,CASSLVEGSAEQYF
many,TRBV5-1,TRBJ1-1,-,TGCGCCAGCAGCTTGGCCGAAGGGATGAACACTGAAGCTTTCTTT,CASSLAEGMNTEAFF
few,TRBV4-1,TRBJ2-1,-,TGCGCCAGCAGCCAAGATACGACAGTCTACAATGAGCAGTTCTTC,CASSQDTTVYNEQFF
many,TRBV20-1,TRBJ1-1,-,TGCAGTGCTGTGAATGGGGTTATGAACACTGAAGCTTTCTTT,CSAVNGVMNTEAFF
many,TRBV3-1,TRBJ2-2,TRBD2,TGTGCCAGCAGCCAAAGCGCTAGCGGAACCGGGGAGCTGTTTTTT,CASSQSASGTGELFF
many,TRBV20-1,TRBJ2-5,-,TGCAGTGCTAGACGCGGGGATTCCCAAGAGACCCAGTACTTC,CSARRGDSQETQYF
many,TRBV15,TRBJ1-1,-,TGTGCCACCAGCAGAGATATGAACACTGAAGCTTTCTTT,CATSRDMNTEAFF
few,TRBV10-3,TRBJ1-6,-,TGTGCCATCAGTGAGTCGCGGAGCTCCTATAATTCACCCCTCCACTTT,CAISESRSSYNSPLHF
-,TRBV18,TRBJ1-1,-,TGTGCCAGCTCACCACTTGACGGAGCTGAAGCTTTCTTT,CASSPLDGAEAFF
many,TRBV12-3/TRBV12-4,TRBJ2-2,-,TGTGCCAGCAATGACTGGACGGGAGTCACCGGGGAGCTGTTTTTT,CASNDWTGVTGELFF
-,TRBV7-2,TRBJ2-7,-,TGTGCCAGCACCGCCTACGCAGTACAGGGGTGGGGGGTATACGAGCAGTACTTC,CASTAYAVQGWGVYEQYF
many,TRBV20-1,TRBJ2-7,-,TGCAGTGCTAGAGAAGAGGCCTGGGGCAGCTCCTACGAGCAGTACTTC,CSAREEAWGSSYEQYF
-,TRBV19,TRBJ1-2,TRBD1,TGTGCCAGTAGGGGGACAGGCCTAAACTATAGCTACACCTTC,CASRGTGLNYSYTF
many,TRBV6-6,TRBJ2-7,-,TGTGCCAGCAGTTACACCAGGTCCCACGAGCAGTACTTC,CASSYTRSHEQYF
once,TRBV5-1,TRBJ1-1,-,TGCGCCAGCAGCTTATCCACAGGGATCGAAGCTTTCTTT,CASSLSTGIEAFF
many,TRBV5-1,TRBJ2-7,TRBD1,TGCGCCAGCGGATACCGGGACAGGTCCTACGAGCAGTACTTC,CASGYRDRSYEQYF